This T cell receptor beta chain is drawn from a study of regulatory T cells in long-lasting Graves disease. Study-wide results and limits: The study found persistent patients shared more public clonotypes (roughly 3,000) than new patients (over 900).

Building the TCR beta libraries relied on iRepertoire HTBI primers, and CDR3 regions underwent Arm-PCR. From the multiplex PCR reads, TCRdb called clonotypes with MiXCR, one entry per CDR3 protein. The data show some 600,000 distinct CDR3 sequences, 15% to 20% seen once. Germline lookup yields CDR1 LGHNT and CDR2 FRNRAP. The CDR3 sequence is 13 residues long. Between the trimmed V and J ends, which lost 4 bases and 6 bases, there was a span of 12 bases. Time point indicated: newly diagnosed GD, antithyroid drugs for less than 3 months. Making the TCR library involved RNA that had been extracted from PBMCs. This clonotype appeared many times. Antigen unknown. This same sample was also taken into another study, of T cells in Graves' hyperthyroidism and ophthalmopathy.

The sequences come from peripheral blood mononuclear cells (PBMCs), collected at new diagnosis, from a patient treated with antithyroid drugs. This TCR was recovered from a man between 18 and 35 years old with Graves disease. The rearrangement joins TRBV12-5 to TRBJ1-2; D is undetermined. CDR3 sequence (DNA): TGTGCTAGTGGTTCCACCGAGGAACATGGCTACACCTTC. This gives the protein CASGSTEEHGYTF.